This T cell receptor (beta chain) is drawn from a study of control samples from healthy donors and cancer patients. Germline lookup yields CDR1 LGHNT and CDR2 FRNRAP. Trimming took 6 bases from V and 8 from J, leaving 13 bases between them. The CDR3 runs to 12 residues. Profiling relied on immunoSEQ multiplex PCR, and the TCRdb table lists in-frame clones only, not all of them. The table includes approximately 150,000 clones, around nine tenths detected once. This receptor was obtained from a man aged 18 to 29 in good health. The V and J genes are TRBV12-5 and TRBJ1-1; D gene ambiguous. The sample was blood. CDR3 in DNA: TGTGCTAGTGGAGACGGGATAGGCGAAGCTTTCTTT. Protein product: CASGDGIGEAFF.